Included here is one TCR beta chain sequence, with context. Its specificity is unknown. The sample is drawn from a study of blood T cells in healthy people across ages. Whole-study results and caveats: Without sorted subsets, naive and antigen-experienced compartments could not be conclusively compared.

Germline lookup yields CDR1 GTSNPN and CDR2 SVGIG (reference sequence). The CDR3 is 15 amino acids. Trimming took 1 base from V and 0 from J, leaving 12 bases between them. PCR was performed a second time for about 6 to 11 cycles using a sample-barcoded 5' primer and a J-beta primer mix. MiXCR, applied by TCRdb to the 5' RACE reads, yields one record per CDR3 protein. Among approximately 810,000 distinct CDR3 sequences, around 26% were seen once, and the ten largest hold around 15%. Sequencing used blood. The chain recombines TRBV30 with TRBJ1-1, with D hard to call. The receptor's source is a woman aged 80 or older in good health. DNA of the CDR3: TGTGCCTGGAGTGGACCTTCGACGGTGAACACTGAAGCTTTCTTT. It encodes CAWSGPSTVNTEAFF. Variable domain in full (rest from reference TRBV30 and TRBJ1-1): SQTIHQWPATLVQPVGSPLSLECTVEGTSNPNLYWYRQAAGRGLQLLFYSVGIGQISSEVPQNLSASRPQDRQFILSSKKLLLSDSGFYLCAWSGPSTVNTEAFFGQGTRLTVV.